A single sample is the source of the 19 T cell receptor beta chains below, sequenced in a study of T-cell memory formation after mild COVID-19. Each CDR3 protein gets one entry after TCRdb re-called the 5' RACE reads with MiXCR. This table holds some 150,000 distinct CDR3 sequences, 15% to 20% found once. Material for sequencing was PBMCs or a T cell subset sorted from them (not recorded which). The receptors were sampled from an adult woman who had mild COVID-19 (a few samples of this study predate the infection). Cell type and time point are not known.

The V call is TRBV5-4, the J call TRBJ2-5, with D unclear. The V end lost 4 bases, the J end lost 4 bases, and 17 bases lay between the germline ends. The CDR3 is 15 residues long. CDR1 SGHNT and CDR2 YYREEE come from the germline V gene (reference sequence). CDR3 residues: CASSPSGKKGETQYF. The CDR3 bases are TGTGCCAGCAGCCCCTCAGGAAAGAAGGGAGAGACCCAGTACTTC.

V is TRBV29-1 and J is TRBJ1-2; TRBD1 aligns across 7 bases. The CDR3 has 11 residues. CDR1 is SQVTM and CDR2 is ANQGSEA in the germline V gene. V was pared by 5 bases and J by 8 bases, with 5 bases of the junction left unmatched. In DNA, the CDR3 is TGCAGCGTTAGAGGGGGCTTGGGCTACACCTTC. Translating gives CSVRGGLGYTF.

The chain has TRBV24-1 and TRBJ2-1; D tentatively reads TRBD1 or TRBD2 (6 bases each). This CDR3 spans 13 amino acids. Looked up from germline, CDR1 is KGHDR and CDR2 is SFDVKD. Trimming took off 8 bases at V and 10 bases at J, with 17 bases between the two ends. DNA of the CDR3: TGTGCCACCAACGCTTGGGGGGCACGGGAGCAGTTCTTC. It encodes CATNAWGAREQFF.

This clonotype turned up a few times. J is TRBJ2-7 and V is TRBV5-1; D is unclear. Germline CDR1 is SGHRS and CDR2 is YFSETQ. The CDR3 is 11 amino acids. Trimming shortened V by 2 bases and J by 5 bases, and 5 bases separated the two germline ends. CDR3 in amino acids: CASSFEDEQYF. The CDR3 DNA reads as TGCGCCAGCAGCTTTGAGGACGAGCAGTACTTC.

The genes are TRBV5-1 and TRBJ2-3; 8 bases align to TRBD2. Germline V gene lookup returns CDR1 SGHRS and CDR2 YFSETQ. The CDR3 is made up of 16 amino acids. After removal of 4 bases from V and 3 bases from J, the junction contained 10 bases not matched to a gene. CDR3: CASSPRTSRATDTQYF. CDR3 sequence (DNA): TGCGCCAGCAGCCCAAGGACTAGCAGGGCTACAGATACGCAGTATTTT.

This clonotype was counted between two and nine times. The chain links TRBV6-1 to TRBJ2-1; 15 bases agree with TRBD2. The V gene's germline CDR1 is MNHNS and CDR2 SASEGT. There are 14 residues in the CDR3. Losses at the gene ends were 6 bases for V and 9 bases for J; bases not matched to a gene: 3. The CDR3 DNA follows: TGTGCCAGCAGCGGACTAGCGGGGGGGCGTGAGCAGTTCTTC. This codes for CASSGLAGGREQFF.

This chain uses TRBV12-3 or TRBV12-4 with TRBJ1-4; no reliable D call. The CDR3 sequence is 15 residues long. Between the trimmed V and J ends, which lost 4 bases and 0 bases, there was a span of 9 bases. Here the CDR3 DNA reads TGTGCCAGCAGTTGGGAGAGTGCAACTAATGAAAAACTGTTTTTT. Protein sequence: CASSWESATNEKLFF.

This clonotype was seen a few times. The chain links TRBV12-3 or TRBV12-4 to TRBJ1-6, with D tentatively TRBD1 (6 bases). The CDR3 runs 15 residues. V was cut by 3 bases and J by 14 bases, with 20 bases left in between. The DNA for the CDR3 is TGTGCCAGCAGTTTTGGGGGGGCAGAATTTGGAACCCTCCACTTT. Translating gives CASSFGGAEFGTLHF.

This sequence joins TRBV7-6 and TRBJ2-1; no definite D call. The CDR3 consists of 13 residues. Trimming pared 4 bases from V and 6 bases from J, leaving 10 bases between. The germline V gene encodes CDR1 SGHVS and CDR2 FNYEAQ. As DNA, the CDR3 is TGTGCCAGCAGCTGGGCGTTGAGCAATGAGCAGTTCTTC. Its protein is CASSWALSNEQFF.

The chain carries TRBV6-1 and TRBJ2-1; the D is unclear. Germline CDR1 reads MNHNS; CDR2 reads SASEGT. Trimming took off 7 bases at V and 3 bases at J, with 10 bases between the two ends. This CDR3 has 13 residues. The DNA of the CDR3 is TGTGCCAGCACGAGAGGCTTCTACAATGAGCAGTTCTTC. Its translation: CASTRGFYNEQFF.

This clonotype turned up a few times. CDR3: CASSLAQGSINYGYTF. CDR3 nucleotide sequence: TGTGCCAGCAGCTTAGCGCAGGGGAGTATCAACTATGGCTACACCTTC. The chain employs TRBV7-6 and TRBJ1-2, with a tentative D call TRBD1 (6 bases). The CDR3 length is 16 residues. Germline V CDR1 and CDR2: SGHVS, FNYEAQ. Trimming left V 0 bases short and J 2 bases short, with 13 bases between.

This rearrangement joins TRBV7-3 to TRBJ1-1, with D maybe TRBD1 (5 bases). The germline V and J ends were trimmed by 5 bases and 8 bases, with 15 bases remaining between them. This CDR3 has 13 amino acids. The germline V gene encodes CDR1 SGHTA and CDR2 FQGTGA. In nucleotides, the CDR3 is TGTGCCAGCAGCAACATGGGACTGCAGGAAGCTTTCTTT. It encodes CASSNMGLQEAFF.

The J gene is TRBJ2-5, the V gene TRBV7-9; 8 nucleotides match TRBD1. Trimming removed 1 base from V and 4 bases from J; junction bases left unmatched: 8. Germline CDR1 is SEHNR and CDR2 is FQNEAQ (reference sequence). The CDR3 loop spans 16 amino acids. The CDR3 DNA sequence: TGTGCCAGCAGCTTAGGGGGACAGGTTCGAGGAGAGACCCAGTACTTC. Its translation is CASSLGGQVRGETQYF.

This clonotype appeared a few times. J is TRBJ1-1 and V is TRBV5-5; tentatively, D is TRBD1 (5 bases). The CDR3 has 15 residues. The ends were cut back, 2 bases at V and 5 bases at J, with 16 bases in the middle. Germline assignment: CDR1 SGHKS and CDR2 YYEKEE (reference sequence). The CDR3 sequence is CASSFQGGLGTEAFF. CDR3 DNA sequence: TGTGCCAGCAGCTTCCAGGGAGGTCTGGGGACTGAAGCTTTCTTT.

This clonotype was recorded a few times. V gene TRBV20-1 combines with J gene TRBJ2-6; D uncertain. The CDR3 sequence is 14 residues long. Germline V lookup: CDR1 DFQATT, CDR2 SNEGSKA (reference sequence). Trimming stripped 3 bases from V and 1 base from J, with 7 bases between. The CDR3 reads CSASPRSGANVLTF. CDR3 nucleotide sequence: TGCAGTGCTAGTCCTAGGTCTGGGGCCAACGTCCTGACTTTC.

This clonotype was observed a few times. The rearrangement joins TRBV6-5 to TRBJ1-2, with 10 nucleotides matching TRBD1. The CDR3 length is 17 residues. V shed 6 bases and J 2 bases; nucleotides not matched to a gene: 12. CDR1 and CDR2 from the germline V gene are MNHEY and SVGAGI. The CDR3 region has the DNA TGTGCCAGCAGACTAGGGGACAGGGGATTTAAGAACTATGGCTACACCTTC. This gives the protein CASRLGDRGFKNYGYTF.

This clonotype was counted between two and nine times. The chain carries TRBV10-3 and TRBJ2-7; tentative D call: TRBD2 (5 bases). The CDR3 extends over 13 amino acids. Germline V gives CDR1 ENHRY, CDR2 SYGVKD. Trimming stripped 2 bases from V and 9 bases from J, with 14 bases between. CDR3 sequence reads: CAISEGGLEGQYF. The CDR3 coding sequence is TGTGCCATCAGTGAGGGTGGACTCGAGGGGCAGTACTTC.

V gene TRBV4-1 combines with J gene TRBJ2-2, with a possible D match to TRBD1 (7 bases). CDR1 is MGHRA and CDR2 is YSYEKL in the germline V gene. CDR3 length: 14 amino acids. V dropped 0 bases and J dropped 7 bases, with 9 bases sitting between them. CDR3 DNA sequence: TGCGCCAGCAGCCAAGACAGGGGGGTCGGGGAGCTGTTTTTT. Its protein product is CASSQDRGVGELFF.

A few counts support this clonotype. This rearrangement joins TRBV5-1 to TRBJ1-1; 7 bases fit TRBD1. The CDR3 runs to 18 residues. Germline CDR1 SGHRS, CDR2 YFSETQ. The V segment lost 0 bases and the J segment 0 bases; nucleotides outside the gene matches: 11. The CDR3 DNA is TGCGCCAGCAGCTTGGTTTTTGTGACAGGGAGGCTGAACACTGAAGCTTTCTTT. Encoded protein: CASSLVFVTGRLNTEAFF.